A single sample is the source of the 20 T cell receptor beta chains below, sequenced in a study of identical twins listed by TCRdb under 2016. The library was obtained by 5' RACE. The sequencer listed for this sample is Illumina HiSeq 2000. The public sequencing data were trimmed at Q25 with fastp and processed into clonotypes with MiXCR by TCRdb, which kept only in-frame beta chains. Identical CDR3 protein sequences are pooled into one entry, listed with their most common genes and DNA. The sample table records some 690,000 distinct CDR3 sequences; 21% of these occur just once. Around 4.5% of the sample comes from the top ten. The same specimen was also included in a second study, on T cells expressing NK-cell markers.

Source material: PBMCs. Receptor source: a young woman in good health.

The chain uses TRBV7-9 and TRBJ2-1, with TRBD1 as a possible D gene (5 bases). From germline, CDR1 is SEHNR and CDR2 FQNEAQ (reference sequence). The CDR3 totals 12 residues. The germline V and J ends were trimmed by 5 bases and 6 bases, with 8 bases remaining between them. CDR3 region: CASSPGPNEQFF. In DNA, the CDR3 is TGTGCCAGCAGCCCAGGGCCCAATGAGCAGTTCTTC.

The V call is TRBV4-1, the J call TRBJ2-2, with TRBD2 identical over 11 bases. Germline CDR1 reads MGHRA; CDR2 reads YSYEKL. The V gene end was trimmed by 2 bases and the J gene end by 1 base; junction bases not matched to a gene: 6. The CDR3 is made up of 18 amino acids. CDR3 bases: TGCGCCAGCAGCCAACCTTCCGGACTAGCGGGGAACACCGGGGAGCTGTTTTTT. Amino acid sequence: CASSQPSGLAGNTGELFF.

In its sample, this clonotype was seen a few times. The chain links TRBV7-9 to TRBJ1-5; maybe TRBD1 (6 bases). The V gene's germline CDR1 is SEHNR and CDR2 FQNEAQ (reference sequence). The CDR3 runs to 15 residues. Trimming shortened V by 5 bases and J by 5 bases, and 16 bases separated the two germline ends. The CDR3 region is CASSPGTSKDQPQHF. In nucleotides, the CDR3 is TGTGCCAGCAGCCCAGGGACATCCAAAGATCAGCCCCAGCATTTT.

This clonotype was counted only a few times. This chain links TRBV6-1 with TRBJ2-1; a possible D gene is TRBD2 (7 bases). The CDR3 spans 15 residues. CDR1 and CDR2 from the germline V gene are MNHNS and SASEGT. V gave up 7 bases and J gave up 4 bases, with 17 bases separating them. The CDR3 is CASTDGGGQYNEQFF. The CDR3 DNA is TGTGCCAGCACCGACGGCGGGGGACAATACAATGAGCAGTTCTTC.

V is TRBV5-6 and J is TRBJ2-7; 8 bases line up with TRBD1. Germline V gene data show CDR1 as SGHDT and CDR2 as YYEEEE. The CDR3 loop spans 12 amino acids. With 4 bases clipped from V and 8 bases from J, the junction kept 5 bases outside the gene matches. In DNA, the CDR3 is TGTGCCAGCAGCGAGGACAGGGCCAAGCAGTACTTC. Translating it yields CASSEDRAKQYF. Full variable domain (remainder filled in from reference TRBV5-6 and TRBJ2-7): DAGVTQSPTHLIKTRGQQVTLRCSPKSGHDTVSWYQQALGQGPQFIFQYYEEEERQRGNFPDRFSGHQFPNYSSELNVNALLLGDSALYLCASSEDRAKQYFGPGTRLTVT.

The chain uses TRBV21-1 and TRBJ2-3; the D segment call TRBD2 is taken from the table without a DNA check. TRBV21-1 corresponds to a pseudogene. The CDR3 runs 18 residues. The CDR3 coding sequence is TGTGCCAGCAGCAAAAAAGGTCCTAGCGGGAAGTGCACAGATACGCAGTATTTT. Encoded protein: CASSKKGPSGKCTDTQYF.

This clonotype was observed a few times. The chain joins TRBV2 to TRBJ2-5; D uncertain. CDR3 size: 14 residues. Germline V gene data show CDR1 as SNHLY and CDR2 as FYNNEI. The ends were cut back, 6 bases at V and 1 base at J, with 12 bases in the middle. The CDR3 here is CASSQEFGQETQYF. The CDR3 DNA sequence: TGTGCCAGCAGCCAAGAATTCGGCCAAGAGACCCAGTACTTC.

The rearrangement links TRBV6-5 to TRBJ2-2; 11 nucleotides align to TRBD2. The CDR3 runs 17 residues. Germline V gene data show CDR1 as MNHEY and CDR2 as SVGAGI. Germline trimming cut 0 bases from V and 7 bases from J; bases unmatched to any gene: 7. CDR3 loop: CASSYSILAGGGGELFF. Here the CDR3 DNA reads TGTGCCAGCAGTTACTCCATCCTAGCGGGAGGTGGCGGGGAGCTGTTTTTT.

The chain joins TRBV12-3 or TRBV12-4 to TRBJ2-7; D gene ambiguous. The CDR3 is made up of 15 amino acids. The ends were cut back, 2 bases at V and 6 bases at J, with 17 bases in the middle. Here the CDR3 reads CASSLTHTSSTEQYF. CDR3 nucleotide sequence: TGTGCCAGCAGTTTAACCCACACGAGCAGTACCGAGCAGTACTTC.

The chain joins TRBV18 to TRBJ2-7; tentatively, D is TRBD1 or TRBD2 (5 bases each). CDR3 length: 15 amino acids. Germline CDR1 and CDR2: KGHSH and LQKENI. Trimming took off 0 bases at V and 4 bases at J, with 13 bases between the two ends. In DNA form, the CDR3 reads TGTGCCAGCTCACCACCGGTAGAGGGGATTTACGAGCAGTACTTC. It specifies CASSPPVEGIYEQYF.

This clonotype has at least ten counts. The rearrangement uses TRBV20-1 and TRBJ1-4; no reliable D call. Germline values: CDR1 DFQATT, CDR2 SNEGSKA (reference sequence). Trimming took 1 base from V and 5 from J, leaving 17 bases between them. The CDR3 spans 16 residues. Here the CDR3 reads CSARVDGYILNEKLFF. The CDR3 DNA sequence: TGCAGTGCTAGAGTAGACGGATACATACTAAATGAAAAACTGTTTTTT.

This clonotype was seen only a few times. V and J are TRBV30 and TRBJ2-2; D possibly corresponds to TRBD2 (5 bases). The CDR3 has 13 residues. The V end was cut by 0 bases, the J end by 5 bases, with 7 bases between. Germline-derived CDR1 and CDR2 are GTSNPN and SVGIG (reference sequence). The CDR3 here is CAWSVGGTGELFF. CDR3 DNA sequence: TGTGCCTGGAGTGTAGGCGGGACCGGGGAGCTGTTTTTT.

This clonotype was recorded a few times. The V gene is TRBV20-1, the J gene TRBJ1-1; D not resolved. V shed 0 bases and J shed 0 bases, with 2 bases lying between them. The CDR3 is made up of 12 amino acids. In germline, CDR1 is DFQATT, CDR2 SNEGSKA (reference sequence). CDR3 sequence reads: CSAREVNTEAFF. The CDR3 nucleotides are TGCAGTGCTAGAGAAGTGAACACTGAAGCTTTCTTT.

This clonotype was seen ten or more times. The chain combines TRBV29-1 with TRBJ1-1; 11 bases match TRBD1. V was clipped by 5 bases and J by 6 bases; unmatched bases: 11. The germline CDR1 and CDR2 sequences are SQVTM and ANQGSEA. The CDR3 extends over 15 amino acids. In DNA form, the CDR3 reads TGCAGCGTTTCTGGACAGGGGGCATGGTTCTCTGAAGCTTTCTTT. It codes for CSVSGQGAWFSEAFF.

This clonotype was counted only a few times. V is TRBV20-1 and J is TRBJ2-1; 7 bases line up with TRBD2. The CDR3 has 16 residues. Looked up from germline, CDR1 is DFQATT and CDR2 is SNEGSKA (reference sequence). Germline trimming cut 6 bases from V and 3 bases from J; bases unmatched to any gene: 14. This CDR3 is CSAPRSGGSVYNEQFF. The CDR3 DNA sequence: TGCAGTGCGCCCCGGTCGGGCGGGAGTGTCTACAATGAGCAGTTCTTC.

This clonotype was detected many times. This chain connects TRBV29-1 to TRBJ2-3; D is possibly TRBD2 (7 bases). This CDR3 comprises 14 residues. V was trimmed by 5 bases and J by 2 bases, leaving 14 bases between them. Germline CDR1 SQVTM, CDR2 ANQGSEA. Here the CDR3 DNA reads TGCAGCGTTTCCGGGGGGCTGATCACAGATACGCAGTATTTT. This gives the protein CSVSGGLITDTQYF.

This clonotype came up a few times. The J gene is TRBJ1-2, the V gene TRBV4-3, with D perhaps TRBD1 (5 bases). This CDR3 has 18 amino acids. V lost 0 bases, J lost 1 base, and 18 bases lay in between. In germline, CDR1 is LGHNA, CDR2 YSLEER. The CDR3 coding sequence is TGCGCCAGCAGCCAAGATGAAGGGGCCACCAGATATAACTATGGCTACACCTTC. This encodes CASSQDEGATRYNYGYTF.

The gene calls are TRBV10-3 and TRBJ2-1; 15 nucleotides align to TRBD2. This CDR3 comprises 19 residues. The germline V gene has CDR1 ENHRY and CDR2 SYGVKD. V trimming: 2 bases; J trimming: 0 bases; junction bases outside the gene matches: 5. The CDR3 sequence is CAISEGLAGGPSSYNEQFF. CDR3 sequence (DNA): TGTGCCATCAGTGAGGGACTAGCGGGAGGGCCATCCTCCTACAATGAGCAGTTCTTC.

This sequence joins TRBV29-1 and TRBJ2-7; TRBD1 matches at 8 bases. V shed 5 bases, J shed 2 bases, and the junction held 11 bases outside the gene matches. The CDR3 has 15 residues. CDR1 and CDR2 (germline): SQVTM, ANQGSEA. In DNA form, the CDR3 reads TGCAGCGTTAGCTCCTACAGGGGGATCGCCTACGAGCAGTACTTC. It yields the protein CSVSSYRGIAYEQYF.

This clonotype was found once. The chain carries TRBV3-1 and TRBJ1-3; D not resolved. Germline CDR1 reads LGHDT; CDR2 reads YNNKEL (reference sequence). This CDR3 contains 16 residues. The V gene lost 3 bases and the J gene lost 0 bases, with 12 bases spanning the gap. For the CDR3, the DNA is TGTGCCAGCAGCCAGTGGGCCGGGCACTCTGGAAACACCATATATTTT. This encodes CASSQWAGHSGNTIYF.